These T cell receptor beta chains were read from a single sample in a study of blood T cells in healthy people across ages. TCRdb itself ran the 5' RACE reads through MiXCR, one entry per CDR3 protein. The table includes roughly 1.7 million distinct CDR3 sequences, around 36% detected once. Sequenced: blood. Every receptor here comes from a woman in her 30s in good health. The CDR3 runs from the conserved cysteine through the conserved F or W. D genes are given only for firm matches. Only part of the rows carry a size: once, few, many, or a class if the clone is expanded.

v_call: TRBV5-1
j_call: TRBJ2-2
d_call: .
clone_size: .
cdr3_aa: CASSQSRQDTGELFF
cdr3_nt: TGCGCCAGCAGCCAATCGAGACAGGACACCGGGGAGCTGTTTTTT

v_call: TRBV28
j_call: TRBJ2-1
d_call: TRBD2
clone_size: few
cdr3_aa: CASSRAGLAPSSTYNEQFF
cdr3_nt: TGTGCCAGCAGTCGGGCGGGACTAGCCCCCAGCTCCACCTACAATGAGCAGTTCTTC

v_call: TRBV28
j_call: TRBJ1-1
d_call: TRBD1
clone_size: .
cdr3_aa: CASTGTGGLAEAFF
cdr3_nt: TGTGCCAGCACCGGGACAGGGGGCCTCGCTGAAGCTTTCTTT

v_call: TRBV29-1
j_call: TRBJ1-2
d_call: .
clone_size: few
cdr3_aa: CSVEDRRPSGEGYTF
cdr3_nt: TGCAGCGTTGAAGATCGAAGGCCATCGGGAGAGGGCTACACCTTC

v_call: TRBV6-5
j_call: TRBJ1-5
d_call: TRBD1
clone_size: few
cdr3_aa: CASSYNEGQGKSNQPQHF
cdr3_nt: TGTGCCAGCAGTTACAATGAGGGACAGGGTAAGAGCAATCAGCCCCAGCATTTT

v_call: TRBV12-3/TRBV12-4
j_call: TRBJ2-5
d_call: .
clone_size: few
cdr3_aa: CASRPGVAGETQYF
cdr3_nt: TGTGCCAGCAGGCCCGGGGTAGCTGGAGAGACCCAGTACTTC

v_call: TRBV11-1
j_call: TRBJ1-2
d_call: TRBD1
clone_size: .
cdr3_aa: CASSLLTGNFDYGYTF
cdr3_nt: TGTGCCAGCAGCCTGCTGACAGGGAACTTTGACTATGGCTACACCTTC

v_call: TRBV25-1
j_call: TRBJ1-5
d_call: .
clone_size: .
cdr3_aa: CASRETGLNQPQHF
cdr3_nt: TGTGCCAGTAGAGAAACAGGGTTGAATCAGCCCCAGCATTTT

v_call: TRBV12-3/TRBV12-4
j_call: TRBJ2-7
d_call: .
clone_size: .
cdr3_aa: CASSYGLRATGQYF
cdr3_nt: TGTGCCAGCAGTTACGGACTAAGGGCGACCGGGCAGTACTTC

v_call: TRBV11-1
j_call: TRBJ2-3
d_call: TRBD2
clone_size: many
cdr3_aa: CASSLSLGLSKSDTQYF
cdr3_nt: TGTGCCAGCAGCTTAAGCTTGGGACTAAGCAAGTCAGATACGCAGTATTTT

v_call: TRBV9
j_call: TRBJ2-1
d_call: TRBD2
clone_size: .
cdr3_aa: CASSVAASGGNEQFF
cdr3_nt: TGTGCCAGCAGCGTAGCGGCTAGCGGGGGCAATGAGCAGTTCTTC

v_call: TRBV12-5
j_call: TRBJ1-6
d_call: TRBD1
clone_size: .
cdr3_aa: CASGSDRVDSPLHF
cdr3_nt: TGTGCTAGTGGCTCGGACAGGGTTGATTCACCCCTCCACTTT

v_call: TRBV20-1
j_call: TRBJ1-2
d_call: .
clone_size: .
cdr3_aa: CSASTGGAGYGCTF
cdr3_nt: TGCAGTGCTAGCACGGGGGGCGCAGGCTATGGCTGCACCTTC

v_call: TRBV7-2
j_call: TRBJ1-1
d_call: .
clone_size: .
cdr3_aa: CASSLDPTANTEAFF
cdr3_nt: TGTGCCAGCAGCTTAGACCCGACAGCCAACACTGAAGCTTTCTTT

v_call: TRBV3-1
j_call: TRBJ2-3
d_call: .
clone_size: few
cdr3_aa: CASSHGWSPTDTQYF
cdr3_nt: TGTGCCAGCAGCCACGGCTGGTCCCCCACAGATACGCAGTATTTT

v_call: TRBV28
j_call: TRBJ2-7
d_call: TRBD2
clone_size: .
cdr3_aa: CASTEREGYEQYF
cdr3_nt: TGTGCCAGCACCGAGCGGGAGGGATACGAGCAGTACTTC

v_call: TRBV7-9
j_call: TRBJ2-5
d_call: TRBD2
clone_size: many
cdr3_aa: CASSFASGRAGETQYF
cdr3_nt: TGTGCCAGCAGCTTCGCTAGCGGGAGGGCCGGGGAGACCCAGTACTTC

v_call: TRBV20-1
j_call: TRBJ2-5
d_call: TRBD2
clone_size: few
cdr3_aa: CSATVSSGKETQYF
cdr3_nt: TGCAGTGCTACCGTTTCTAGCGGAAAAGAGACCCAGTACTTC

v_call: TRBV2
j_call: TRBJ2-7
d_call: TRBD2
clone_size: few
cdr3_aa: CASRGLATYEQYF
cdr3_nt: TGTGCCAGCAGGGGACTAGCTACCTACGAGCAGTACTTC

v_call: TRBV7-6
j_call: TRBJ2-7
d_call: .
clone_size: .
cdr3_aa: CASGLSLAYEQYF
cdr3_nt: TGTGCCAGCGGCTTATCACTAGCATACGAGCAGTACTTC

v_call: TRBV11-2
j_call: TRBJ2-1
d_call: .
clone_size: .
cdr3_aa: CASNPGARPNEQFF
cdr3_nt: TGTGCCAGCAACCCTGGGGCTAGGCCTAATGAGCAGTTCTTC

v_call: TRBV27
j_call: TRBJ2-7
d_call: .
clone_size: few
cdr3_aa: CASSPELPRTDTYEQYF
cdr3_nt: TGTGCCAGCAGTCCCGAGCTCCCCCGGACTGATACCTACGAGCAGTACTTC

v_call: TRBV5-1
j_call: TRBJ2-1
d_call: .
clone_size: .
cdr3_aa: CASKSSSRGADEQFF
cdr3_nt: TGCGCCAGCAAGTCAAGTAGCAGGGGGGCTGATGAGCAGTTCTTC

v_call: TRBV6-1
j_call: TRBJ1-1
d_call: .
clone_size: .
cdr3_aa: CASRRQTNTEAFF
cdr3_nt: TGTGCCAGCAGGCGACAAACGAACACTGAAGCTTTCTTT

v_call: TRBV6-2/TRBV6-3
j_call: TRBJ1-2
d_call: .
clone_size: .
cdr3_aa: CASNVDGTYGYTF
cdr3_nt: TGTGCCAGCAATGTGGACGGGACCTATGGCTACACCTTC

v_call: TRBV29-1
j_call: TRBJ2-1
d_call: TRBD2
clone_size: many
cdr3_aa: CRAGGRYNEQFF
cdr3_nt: TGCAGAGCCGGGGGGAGGTACAATGAGCAGTTCTTC

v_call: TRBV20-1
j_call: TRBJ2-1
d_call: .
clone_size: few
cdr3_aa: CSAAGRKTYNEQFF
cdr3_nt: TGCAGTGCCGCGGGACGGAAAACCTACAATGAGCAGTTCTTC

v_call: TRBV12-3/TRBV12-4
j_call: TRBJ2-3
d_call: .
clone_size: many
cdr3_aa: CASSLAQGTDTQYF
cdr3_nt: TGTGCCAGCAGTTTAGCACAGGGCACAGATACGCAGTATTTT

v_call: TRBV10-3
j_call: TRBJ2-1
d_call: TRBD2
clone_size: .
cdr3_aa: CAISDPSGGNEQFF
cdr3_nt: TGTGCCATCAGTGATCCCTCGGGGGGCAATGAGCAGTTCTTC

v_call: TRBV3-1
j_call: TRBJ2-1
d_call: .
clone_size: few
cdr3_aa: CASSQTTTHSVEQFF
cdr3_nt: TGTGCCAGCAGCCAGACTACGACCCACTCCGTTGAGCAGTTCTTC

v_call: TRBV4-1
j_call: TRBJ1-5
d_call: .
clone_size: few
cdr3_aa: CASSQDSTANQPQHF
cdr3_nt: TGCGCCAGCAGCCAAGATAGTACAGCTAATCAGCCCCAGCATTTT

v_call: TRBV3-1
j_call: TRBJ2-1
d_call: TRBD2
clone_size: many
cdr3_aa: CASSHRGGNEQFF
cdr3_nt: TGTGCCAGCAGCCACCGCGGGGGAAATGAGCAGTTCTTC

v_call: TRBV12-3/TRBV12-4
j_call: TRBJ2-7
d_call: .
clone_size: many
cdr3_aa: CASSLGLEREQYF
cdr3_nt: TGTGCCAGCAGTTTAGGGCTAGAGCGCGAGCAGTACTTC

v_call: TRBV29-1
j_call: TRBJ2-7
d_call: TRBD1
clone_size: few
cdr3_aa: CSVYIPGTGVYEQYF
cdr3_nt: TGCAGCGTGTACATTCCCGGGACAGGCGTCTACGAGCAGTACTTC

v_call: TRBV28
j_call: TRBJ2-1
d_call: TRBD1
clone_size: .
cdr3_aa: CASSLQGDGQFF
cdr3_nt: TGTGCCAGCAGTTTACAGGGGGACGGGCAGTTCTTC

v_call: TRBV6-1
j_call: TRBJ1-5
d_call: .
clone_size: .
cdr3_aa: CASSEVAPDPQHF
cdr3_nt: TGTGCCAGCAGTGAAGTGGCGCCGGATCCCCAGCATTTT

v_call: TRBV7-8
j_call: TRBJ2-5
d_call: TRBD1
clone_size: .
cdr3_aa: CASSSPWTGGEVGGTQYF
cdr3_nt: TGTGCCAGCAGCTCCCCTTGGACAGGGGGCGAGGTGGGAGGGACCCAGTACTTC

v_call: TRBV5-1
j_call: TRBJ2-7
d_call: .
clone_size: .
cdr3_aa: CASSEQGWEQYF
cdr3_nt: TGCGCCAGCAGCGAACAGGGTTGGGAGCAGTACTTC

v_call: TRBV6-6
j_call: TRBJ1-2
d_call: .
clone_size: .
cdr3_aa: CVSSYSSKPDGYTF
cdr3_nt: TGTGTCAGCAGTTACTCGTCCAAACCGGATGGCTACACCTTC

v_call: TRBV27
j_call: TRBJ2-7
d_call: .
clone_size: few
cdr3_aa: CASSLKGPHEQYF
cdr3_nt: TGTGCCAGCAGTTTGAAAGGGCCCCACGAGCAGTACTTC

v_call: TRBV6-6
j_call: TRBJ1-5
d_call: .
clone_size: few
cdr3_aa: CASSSPRGGNQPQHF
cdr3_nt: TGTGCCAGCAGCTCCCCCCGCGGAGGCAATCAGCCCCAGCATTTT

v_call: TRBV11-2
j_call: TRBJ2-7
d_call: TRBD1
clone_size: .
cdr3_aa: CASSGDRPSSYEQYF
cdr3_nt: TGTGCCAGCAGCGGGGACAGGCCGAGCTCCTACGAGCAGTACTTC

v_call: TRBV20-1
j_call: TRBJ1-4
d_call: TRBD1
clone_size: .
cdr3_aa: CSAIDRTGGAPLGKLFF
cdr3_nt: TGCAGTGCTATAGATCGGACAGGGGGCGCGCCATTGGGAAAACTGTTTTTT

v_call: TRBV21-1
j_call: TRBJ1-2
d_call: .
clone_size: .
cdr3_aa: CASSDADTYGYTF
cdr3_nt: TGTGCCAGCAGCGACGCGGACACCTATGGCTACACCTTC

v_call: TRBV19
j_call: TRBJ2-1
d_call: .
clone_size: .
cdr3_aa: CASSLRPLATSSYNEQFF
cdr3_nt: TGTGCCAGTAGTCTAAGGCCCCTAGCTACGAGCTCCTACAATGAGCAGTTCTTC

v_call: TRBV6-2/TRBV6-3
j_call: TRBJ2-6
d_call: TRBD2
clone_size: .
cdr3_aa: CASSSASGRSTGANVLTF
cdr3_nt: TGTGCCAGCAGTTCGGCTAGCGGGAGGTCCACTGGGGCCAACGTCCTGACTTTC

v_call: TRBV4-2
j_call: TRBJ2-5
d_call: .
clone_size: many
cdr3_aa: CASSQVGGEGAQYF
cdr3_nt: TGTGCCAGCAGCCAAGTCGGAGGGGAAGGGGCCCAGTACTTC

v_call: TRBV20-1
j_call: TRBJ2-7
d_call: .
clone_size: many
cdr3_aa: CSLGGGTSYEQYF
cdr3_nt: TGCAGTCTGGGGGGAGGCACATCCTACGAGCAGTACTTC

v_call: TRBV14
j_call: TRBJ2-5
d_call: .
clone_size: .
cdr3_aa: CASSQARGRGETQYF
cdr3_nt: TGTGCCAGCAGCCAAGCACGGGGAAGGGGGGAGACCCAGTACTTC

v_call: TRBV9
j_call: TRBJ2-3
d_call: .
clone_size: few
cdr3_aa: CASIPLYILRTDTQYF
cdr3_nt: TGTGCCAGCATTCCTCTTTATATCCTACGCACAGATACGCAGTATTTT

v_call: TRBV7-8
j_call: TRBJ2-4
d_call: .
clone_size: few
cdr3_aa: CASAGGPILQYF
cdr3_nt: TGTGCCAGCGCCGGGGGGCCCATCCTGCAGTACTTC

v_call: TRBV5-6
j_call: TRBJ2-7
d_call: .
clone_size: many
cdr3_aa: CASSPRLGEQYF
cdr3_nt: TGTGCCAGCAGCCCGAGGTTGGGCGAGCAGTACTTC

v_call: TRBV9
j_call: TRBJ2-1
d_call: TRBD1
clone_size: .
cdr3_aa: CASSVETADRVSYNEQFF
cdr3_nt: TGTGCCAGCAGCGTAGAAACGGCGGACAGGGTATCCTACAATGAGCAGTTCTTC

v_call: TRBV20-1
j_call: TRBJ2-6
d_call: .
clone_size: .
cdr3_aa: CSVGGDDVQGPGSGANVLTF
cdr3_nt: TGCAGTGTCGGAGGGGATGATGTCCAGGGCCCTGGCTCTGGGGCCAACGTCCTGACTTTC

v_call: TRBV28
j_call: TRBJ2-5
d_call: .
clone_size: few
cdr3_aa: CASSPRWGGQYF
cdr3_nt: TGTGCCAGCAGCCCTCGATGGGGCGGGCAGTACTTC

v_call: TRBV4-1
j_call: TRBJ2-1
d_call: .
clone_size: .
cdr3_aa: CASSQRLGDEQFF
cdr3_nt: TGCGCCAGCAGCCAACGACTAGGAGATGAGCAGTTCTTC

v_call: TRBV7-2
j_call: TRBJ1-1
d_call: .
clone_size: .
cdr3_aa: CASSLWGGEAFF
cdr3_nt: TGTGCCAGCAGCCTTTGGGGGGGAGAAGCTTTCTTT

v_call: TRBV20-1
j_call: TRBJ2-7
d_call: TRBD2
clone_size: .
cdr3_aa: CSTFGGTSAYEQYF
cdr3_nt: TGCAGTACGTTTGGCGGGACTAGCGCCTACGAGCAGTACTTC

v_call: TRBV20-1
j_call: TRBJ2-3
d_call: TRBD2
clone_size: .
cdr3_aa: CSASDSGGTDTQYF
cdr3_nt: TGCAGTGCCTCAGATAGCGGGGGCACAGATACGCAGTATTTT